The entry below describes one TCR beta chain. This clone appeared once. Its target antigen remains unknown. The input lacks base qualities; no much larger clone sits a single base away. The sample comes from a study of T cell responses to AZD1222 COVID-19 vaccine (dated by TCRdb to about 2021). For the wider study: A total of 233 trial participants underwent TCR sequencing, of whom nearly 210 had received two doses of AZD1222 and roughly 26 had received two doses of the MenACWY control vaccine. Trial participants were enrolled into age subgroups of 18-55, 56-69 and 70-plus years, which contained about 150, 28 and 57 TCR-sequenced participants, respectively. Results and caveats for the whole study, not just this receptor: Reportedly, close to half of the unique spike-specific TCRs recognized epitopes lying outside the regions that are mutated in the B.1.351 and B.1.1.7 variants. After two AZD1222 doses, spike-specific TCR breadth and depth were significantly higher than at day 0 and than in MenACWY recipients. Because no day 14 peak-response samples were available, the repertoires could be characterized only after the peak T cell response. Participants were mostly white British and included more females than males, and it was suggested by the authors that clonal diversity may have been underestimated. Conclusions about previously exposed vaccinees are limited because only five or six AZD1222 recipients were SARS-CoV-2 seropositive at baseline. In the small 56-69-year group, the increase in depth fell short of significance, most likely because of low power. The vaccine-associated CD4 TCRs covered the entire spike protein, and the dominant responses fell in regions 160-218 and 743-854.

From cysteine to phenylalanine, the CDR3 is 12 amino acids long. Just CDR3 DNA is preserved here, 36 bases in frame from base 1. V is reduced by 5 bases and J by 7 bases, leaving a spacing of 11 bases between them. Based on the germline V gene, the CDR1 and CDR2 sequences are MDHEN and SYDVKM. The sample's time point label, decoded: about 28 days (+/-7) after the second vaccine dose. AZD1222 recipients given second doses at about 4 weeks or at about 12 weeks were pooled, since spike-specific TCR depth and breadth were not found to differ between the two schedules. Vaccinee samples were obtained from the UK trials COV001 and COV002, which included a single-blind randomized controlled phase 2/3 trial of AZD1222 (ChAdOx1 nCoV-19) in healthy adults. For TCRbeta chain sequencing, PBMC samples from trial participants were taken at day 0 and at day 28 after the second dose. The CDR3 regions of human TCRbeta chains were subjected to immunosequencing. Per the source publication's procedure: Repertoire TCRs were checked for matches against a reference library of SARS-CoV-2-specific TCRs that had been generated using the MIRA antigen-specificity platform. Breadth meant the fraction of unique TCRs that were SARS-CoV-2-associated, whereas depth meant the fraction of total T cells that were SARS-CoV-2-associated. Using the MIRA data, every spike-specific TCR was mapped to the spike region that the TCR reacted to and assigned to either a CD4 or a CD8 class. Log10-transformed breadth and depth values were compared by one-way ANOVA with Sidak's multiple comparisons tests. TCRdb re-hosts the immuneACCESS table, in-frame sequences only. Its copies lack some clones; in the studies checked, an unresolved V gene accounts for under half of them, and the cause for the rest is not known. V and J calls plus clone size are reproduced from that table; the DNA served to infer D and trimming. The sample data list 140,000 to 150,000 clones, and roughly 84% of these were observed just once. The ten largest clones add up to about 5% of the sample.

The specimen was peripheral blood, collected 28 days after the second AZD1222 dose. The chain uses TRBV28 and TRBJ1-2; D gene: possibly TRBD1, on 6 matching bases. The source of this sequence is an adult who received the AZD1222 COVID-19 vaccine. The CDR3 protein sequence reads: CASSAGTSGYTF. The sequenced DNA is TGTGCCAGCAGTGCCGGGACATCTGGCTACACCTTC.